This T cell receptor beta chain was observed in a study of T cell responses to AZD1222 COVID-19 vaccine (dated by TCRdb to about 2021). At the level of the whole study: AZD1222 recipients whose second dose came at about 4 weeks and those whose second dose came at about 12 weeks were combined into one group, since spike-specific TCR depth and breadth did not differ between the two schedules. A total of just over 230 trial participants underwent TCR sequencing, of whom roughly 210 had received two doses of AZD1222 and roughly 26 had received two doses of the MenACWY control vaccine. Enrollment into the trials was organized by age into subgroups of 18-55, 56-69 and 70-plus years, and those subgroups contained roughly 150, 30 and 60 TCR-sequenced participants, respectively.

In regard to this clone: No antigen is known for it. No much larger clone is present one base from it, and per-base qualities are unavailable.

Reading the label with the study, this specimen's time point is: baseline before first vaccination. The vaccinee samples were drawn from two UK trials, COV001 and COV002, one of which was a single-blind randomized controlled phase 2/3 trial testing AZD1222 (ChAdOx1 nCoV-19) in healthy adults. For TCRbeta chain sequencing, PBMC samples were collected from trial participants at day 0 and at day 28 after the second dose. The CDR3 regions of human TCRbeta chains were subjected to immunosequencing. On the authors' methods: TCRs in the repertoires were matched against a reference library of SARS-CoV-2-specific TCRs that had been generated with the MIRA antigen-specificity platform. Breadth meant the fraction of unique TCRs that were SARS-CoV-2-associated, whereas depth meant the fraction of total T cells that were SARS-CoV-2-associated. Using the MIRA data, every spike-specific TCR was mapped to the spike region that the TCR reacted to and assigned to either a CD4 or a CD8 class. Log10-transformed breadth and depth values were compared by one-way ANOVA with Sidak's multiple comparisons tests. Entries here come from immuneACCESS through TCRdb and include only in-frame sequences with V and J called. Some clones fail to appear in such tables; in the studies checked, an unresolved V gene covers under half of the shortfall, and the cause of the remainder is unknown. The DNA was the basis for D and trimming; V, J and clone size are from that table. This sample lists approximately 30,000 clones; 78% were detected once. The top ten hold roughly 5% of the sample.

Relative to germline, V is 1 base shorter and J is 0 bases shorter, with 13 bases between their ends. The CDR3 spans 17 residues, from the cysteine through the phenylalanine. Only the CDR3 region is kept as DNA, spanning 51 bases read in frame from base 1. Via the germline V gene (reference sequence), CDR1 is LGHDT and CDR2 YNNKEL. Points the paper makes about the study in general: A significant rise in spike-specific TCR breadth and depth was observed after two AZD1222 doses relative to day 0 and relative to MenACWY recipients. In the small 56-69-year group, the increase in depth fell short of significance, most likely because of low power. Conclusions about previously exposed vaccinees were limited because only six or seven AZD1222 recipients were SARS-CoV-2 seropositive at baseline. Because no day 14 peak-response samples were available, repertoires were characterized only after the peak T cell response. Participants were mostly white British, with more females than males. The authors suggested clonal diversity may have been underestimated. Reportedly, almost half of the unique spike-specific TCRs recognized epitopes lying outside the regions that are mutated in the B.1.351 and B.1.1.7 variants. CD4 TCRs associated with the vaccine covered the entire spike protein, and the dominant responses were in regions 160-218 and 743-854.

This receptor was taken from an adult in good health. The chain was built from TRBV3-1 (or the pseudogene TRBV3-2) and TRBJ1-3; there is no confident call for the D gene. Source: peripheral blood, taken on day 0 of AZD1222 vaccination. CDR3 protein: CASSQVYSAFSGNTIYF. At the DNA level, the sequence is TGTGCCAGCAGCCAAGTTTATTCGGCTTTCTCTGGAAACACCATATATTTT.